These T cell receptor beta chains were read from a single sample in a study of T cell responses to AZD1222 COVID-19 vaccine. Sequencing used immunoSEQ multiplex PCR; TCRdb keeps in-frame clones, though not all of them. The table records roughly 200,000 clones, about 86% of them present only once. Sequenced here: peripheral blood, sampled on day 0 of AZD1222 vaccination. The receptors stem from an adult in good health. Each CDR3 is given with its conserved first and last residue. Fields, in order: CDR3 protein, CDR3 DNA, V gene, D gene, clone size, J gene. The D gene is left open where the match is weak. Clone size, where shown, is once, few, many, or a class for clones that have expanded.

CDR3 protein: CASSLPTGDLNVFRNQPQHF; CDR3 DNA: TGTGCCAGCAGTTTACCGACAGGGGATCTTAATGTTTTCCGCAATCAGCCCCAGCATTTT; V gene: TRBV28; D gene: TRBD1; clone size: NA; J gene: TRBJ1-5
CDR3 protein: CAISVGSDSYEQYF; CDR3 DNA: TGTGCCATCAGTGTAGGTTCGGACTCCTACGAGCAGTACTTC; V gene: TRBV10-3; D gene: NA; clone size: NA; J gene: TRBJ2-7
CDR3 protein: CASSYPQGGFEKLFF; CDR3 DNA: TGTGCCAGCAGTTACCCCCAGGGGGGGTTTGAAAAACTGTTTTTT; V gene: TRBV6-6; D gene: TRBD1; clone size: NA; J gene: TRBJ1-4
CDR3 protein: CASSLDRDRGNTEAFF; CDR3 DNA: TGTGCCAGCAGCTTAGACCGGGACAGGGGGAACACTGAAGCTTTCTTT; V gene: TRBV7-9; D gene: TRBD1; clone size: once; J gene: TRBJ1-1
CDR3 protein: CASSGVAGGQWNEQFF; CDR3 DNA: TGTGCCAGCAGCGGGGTAGCGGGGGGGCAGTGGAATGAGCAGTTCTTC; V gene: TRBV7-9; D gene: TRBD2; clone size: NA; J gene: TRBJ2-1
CDR3 protein: CATSRDPGQQETQYF; CDR3 DNA: TGTGCCACCAGCAGAGACCCGGGACAGCAAGAGACCCAGTACTTC; V gene: TRBV15; D gene: TRBD1; clone size: once; J gene: TRBJ2-5
CDR3 protein: CASSLGQGAAFF; CDR3 DNA: TGTGCCAGCAGCCTTGGACAGGGAGCAGCTTTCTTT; V gene: TRBV11-2; D gene: TRBD1; clone size: few; J gene: TRBJ1-1
CDR3 protein: CASSVGAGGNEQFF; CDR3 DNA: TGTGCCAGCAGCGTAGGTGCGGGGGGCAATGAGCAGTTCTTC; V gene: TRBV9; D gene: TRBD2; clone size: NA; J gene: TRBJ2-1
CDR3 protein: CASTQLQASYNSPLHF; CDR3 DNA: TGTGCCAGCACTCAACTACAGGCCTCCTATAATTCACCCCTCCACTTT; V gene: TRBV28; D gene: NA; clone size: NA; J gene: TRBJ1-6
CDR3 protein: CAISDVVARGGTDTQYF; CDR3 DNA: TGTGCCATCAGTGACGTGGTCGCCCGGGGGGGCACAGATACGCAGTATTTT; V gene: TRBV10-3; D gene: TRBD2; clone size: NA; J gene: TRBJ2-3
CDR3 protein: CASTLTSGVKNEQFF; CDR3 DNA: TGTGCCAGCACCCTGACTAGCGGGGTTAAAAATGAGCAGTTCTTC; V gene: TRBV6-5; D gene: TRBD2; clone size: NA; J gene: TRBJ2-1
CDR3 protein: CASSQARGTTGELFF; CDR3 DNA: TGTGCCAGCAGCCAAGCCAGGGGGACCACCGGGGAGCTGTTTTTT; V gene: TRBV3-1/TRBV3-2; D gene: TRBD1; clone size: NA; J gene: TRBJ2-2
CDR3 protein: CASSPMDREWGEQYF; CDR3 DNA: TGTGCCAGCAGTCCCATGGACAGGGAATGGGGGGAGCAGTACTTC; V gene: TRBV28; D gene: TRBD1; clone size: NA; J gene: TRBJ2-7
CDR3 protein: CASSYSLAGAGAQYF; CDR3 DNA: TGTGCCAGCAGTTACTCCCTAGCTGGGGCCGGGGCCCAGTACTTC; V gene: TRBV6-6; D gene: NA; clone size: NA; J gene: TRBJ2-5
CDR3 protein: CASSVEARGDGNTIYF; CDR3 DNA: TGTGCCAGCAGCGTAGAAGCCAGAGGAGATGGAAACACCATATATTTT; V gene: TRBV9; D gene: NA; clone size: NA; J gene: TRBJ1-3
CDR3 protein: CASSSGTGSYNEQFF; CDR3 DNA: TGCGCCAGCAGCTCCGGGACAGGTTCCTACAATGAGCAGTTCTTC; V gene: TRBV5-1; D gene: TRBD1; clone size: NA; J gene: TRBJ2-1
CDR3 protein: CASSPSVGGRDEQFF; CDR3 DNA: TGTGCCAGCAGCCCGTCCGTAGGGGGGCGGGATGAGCAGTTCTTC; V gene: TRBV3-1/TRBV3-2; D gene: NA; clone size: NA; J gene: TRBJ2-1
CDR3 protein: CASSPRPSPPDEQYF; CDR3 DNA: TGTGCCAGCAGCCCACGACCGTCCCCTCCGGACGAGCAGTACTTC; V gene: TRBV3-1/TRBV3-2; D gene: NA; clone size: NA; J gene: TRBJ2-7
CDR3 protein: CASSQALSYGYTF; CDR3 DNA: TGCGCCAGCAGCCAAGCTCTCAGCTATGGCTACACCTTC; V gene: TRBV4-3; D gene: NA; clone size: NA; J gene: TRBJ1-2
CDR3 protein: CASSAGWVARANYGYTF; CDR3 DNA: TGTGCCAGCAGCGCCGGATGGGTAGCCAGGGCTAACTATGGCTACACCTTC; V gene: TRBV9; D gene: NA; clone size: NA; J gene: TRBJ1-2
CDR3 protein: CASSSRTGGNTEAFF; CDR3 DNA: TGCGCCAGCAGCTCCCGGACAGGAGGCAACACTGAAGCTTTCTTT; V gene: TRBV5-1; D gene: TRBD1; clone size: NA; J gene: TRBJ1-1
CDR3 protein: CAISEKGNYGYTF; CDR3 DNA: TGTGCCATCAGTGAAAAGGGGAACTATGGCTACACCTTC; V gene: TRBV10-3; D gene: NA; clone size: NA; J gene: TRBJ1-2